This TCR beta chain was sequenced for a study of shared clonotypes between healthy human individuals. Each replicate PCR on the sorted subsets used roughly 190 ng DNA (about 30,000 T cell genomes). Generated by immunoSEQ multiplex PCR, the TCRdb table keeps only in-frame clones and is missing some. The table records 1.5 million to 2.5 million clones, approximately 95% of them present only once. General study results and limits: Naive subsets generally exceeded memory subsets in estimated richness. Having only a few donors restricted how much genetic and exposure-history diversity was captured. Four donors held about 5.1% of naive CD4 clonotypes in common.

Germline V CDR1 and CDR2: SEHNR, FQNEAQ (reference sequence). The length of the CDR3 is 14 residues. Trimming removed 2 bases from V and 7 bases from J; junction bases left unmatched: 7. Naive CD8 isolation took CD45RO-negative cells positively selected for CCR7 and excluded terminally differentiated effector memory CD45RA+ cells. In its sample, this clone was seen once. The antigen is undetermined. The receptor was isolated from a man younger than 35 in good health. The sample comprised naive CD8+ T cells sorted from blood. The gene calls are TRBV7-9 and TRBJ1-1; 7 positions match TRBD1. CDR3 sequence: CASSLTQGLGEAFF. In DNA form, the CDR3 reads TGTGCCAGCAGCTTAACACAGGGGCTGGGTGAAGCTTTCTTT.